These 22 T cell receptor beta chains share one sample of origin, sequenced in a study of tumour-infiltrating T cells in Burkitt lymphoma. The repertoire was sequenced with immunoSEQ multiplex PCR; TCRdb's copy has only in-frame clones and lacks some. Altogether about 7,000 clones are present, approximately 18% being singletons, with the ten largest covering 3%. The sequenced sample consisted of tumor tissue. Receptors originate from a human donor with diffuse large B-cell lymphoma.

The J gene is TRBJ1-1, the V gene TRBV7-9; D ambiguous. CDR1 is SEHNR, CDR2 FQNEAQ, per germline (reference sequence). The CDR3 loop spans 12 amino acids. V gave up 0 bases and J gave up 6 bases, with 5 bases separating them. CDR3 in DNA: TGTGCCAGCAGCTTAGCGGTCGCTGAAGCTTTCTTT. Amino acids: CASSLAVAEAFF.

This clone was counted between two and nine times. The rearrangement uses TRBV7-9 and TRBJ1-1; D gene uncertain. Germline-derived CDR1 and CDR2 are SEHNR and FQNEAQ (reference sequence). The CDR3 covers 12 residues. Trimming removed 1 base from V and 0 bases from J, with 0 bases in between. The CDR3 is CASSLVNTEAFF. CDR3 bases: TGTGCCAGCAGCTTAGTGAACACTGAAGCTTTCTTT.

This clone has a handful of counts. The J gene is TRBJ2-7, the V gene TRBV4-1; no reliable D call. Trimming cost V 0 bases and J 3 bases, with 9 bases left between them. Germline CDR1 reads MGHRA; CDR2 reads YSYEKL. The CDR3 covers 14 residues. CDR3 protein: CASSQDWSSYEQYF. In nucleotides, the CDR3 is TGCGCCAGCAGCCAAGATTGGTCTAGCTACGAGCAGTACTTC.

This clone has just a few counts. V usage is TRBV30 and J usage is TRBJ2-3; 12 bases fit TRBD2. The CDR3 loop spans 15 amino acids. J lost 1 base, V lost 4 bases, and 3 bases had no gene match. Per the germline V gene, CDR1 is GTSNPN and CDR2 is SVGIG (reference sequence). DNA for the CDR3: TGTGCCTGGATGCTAGCGGGAGGGGGCACAGATACGCAGTATTTT. Translating it yields CAWMLAGGGTDTQYF.

This clone was found once. The chain recombines TRBV19 with TRBJ2-1; 9 nucleotides agree with TRBD2. The CDR3 runs 19 residues. Per the germline V gene, CDR1 is LNHDA and CDR2 is SQIVND (reference sequence). Trimming cost V 0 bases and J 6 bases; bases outside gene matches: 15. CDR3 nucleotide sequence: TGTGCCAGTAGTATAGATGGGCTTCAAACAGCGGGAGGCCCCAATGAGCAGTTCTTC. Encoded protein: CASSIDGLQTAGGPNEQFF.

Turning to this clone: Other DNA sequences from this sample encode an identical CDR3 as well. J is TRBJ2-7 and V is TRBV9; tentatively, D is TRBD2 (6 bases). Germline CDR1 reads SGDLS; CDR2 reads YYNGEE. Trimming pared 0 bases from V and 0 bases from J, leaving 7 bases between. The CDR3 is 14 amino acids. The CDR3 sequence: CASSVDGSSYEQYF. DNA of the CDR3: TGTGCCAGCAGCGTAGACGGGAGCTCCTACGAGCAGTACTTC. The variable domain in full, completed from reference TRBV9 and TRBJ2-7, reads DSGVTQTPKHLITATGQRVTLRCSPRSGDLSVYWYQQSLDQGLQFLIQYYNGEERAKGNILERFSAQQFPDLHSELNLSSLELGDSALYFCASSVDGSSYEQYFGPGTRLTVT.

Only a few counts were recorded for this clone. V and J are TRBV7-9 and TRBJ2-3; D gene uncertain. In germline, CDR1 is SEHNR, CDR2 FQNEAQ (reference sequence). CDR3 length equals 18 residues. Deletions cut 4 bases from V and 3 bases from J, with 23 bases between. CDR3 loop: CASSSANRSIWVTDTQYF. CDR3 coding DNA: TGTGCCAGCAGCTCAGCGAACCGTAGCATTTGGGTGACAGATACGCAGTATTTT.

The CDR3 loop is CASSLPPGQRTDYGYTF. The DNA for the CDR3 is TGTGCCAGCAGCTTGCCCCCGGGACAACGGACCGACTATGGCTACACCTTC. The rearrangement uses TRBV5-8 and TRBJ1-2; tentatively, D is TRBD1 (6 bases). The CDR3 length is 17 residues. Trimming pared 1 base from V and 3 bases from J, leaving 19 bases between. Per germline, CDR1 SGHTS and CDR2 YDEGEE.

The CDR3 protein is CASSLEGVGTGFHEQFF. The DNA for the CDR3 is TGTGCCAGCAGCTTAGAGGGCGTTGGGACAGGGTTTCATGAGCAGTTCTTC. The J gene is TRBJ2-1, the V gene TRBV7-9; 9 bases agree with TRBD1. The CDR3 runs 17 residues. Losses at the gene ends were 1 base for V and 8 bases for J; bases not matched to a gene: 12. Germline CDR1 and CDR2: SEHNR and FQNEAQ (reference sequence).

The V call is TRBV7-6, the J call TRBJ2-2; tentatively, D is TRBD1 (6 bases). This CDR3 spans 14 amino acids. V lost 4 bases and J lost 5, with 11 bases in between. Germline V CDR1 and CDR2: SGHVS, FNYEAQ. CDR3 coding DNA: TGTGCCAGCAGCTCTCAACAGGGAACCGGGGAGCTGTTTTTT. It translates to CASSSQQGTGELFF. Supplemented by reference TRBV7-6 and TRBJ2-2, the full variable domain reads GAGVSQSPRYKVTKRGQDVALRCDPISGHVSLYWYRQALGQGPEFLTYFNYEAQQDKSGLPNDRFSAERPEGSISTLTIQRTEQRDSAMYRCASSSQQGTGELFFGEGSRLTVL.

The chain uses TRBV29-1 and TRBJ2-1; possible D gene TRBD2, 7 bases. Trimming removed 3 bases at V and 9 bases at J, with 12 bases between. The CDR3 spans 12 residues. CDR1 SQVTM and CDR2 ANQGSEA come from the germline V gene. CDR3 DNA: TGCAGCGTTGACTCGGGGGGCGGTGAGCAGTTCTTC. Amino acids: CSVDSGGGEQFF.

Of note for this clone: Other DNA sequences within the sample encode an identical CDR3. The chain has TRBV6-5 and TRBJ2-3; no firm D call. V was cut by 0 bases and J by 3 bases, with 7 bases left in between. Germline V gene lookup returns CDR1 MNHEY and CDR2 SVGAGI. The CDR3 spans 14 residues. The CDR3 region is CASSYSKATDTQYF. In DNA, the CDR3 is TGTGCCAGCAGTTACTCCAAGGCGACAGATACGCAGTATTTT.

This clone showed up just a few times. The chain combines TRBV10-2 with TRBJ2-5; TRBD2 matches 14 bases. CDR1 is WSHSY, CDR2 SAAADI, per germline. V lost 6 bases and J lost 5; bases outside the gene matches: 2. The CDR3 is 14 residues long. CDR3 nucleotides: TGCGCCAGCAGCGGACTAGCGGGAGGTGAGACCCAGTACTTC. Translating it yields CASSGLAGGETQYF.

CDR3 sequence: CASSLVAGDHYEQYF. The CDR3 DNA reads TGCGCCAGCAGCTTGGTGGCAGGGGATCACTACGAGCAGTACTTC. This chain joins TRBV5-1 and TRBJ2-7; the D gene is possibly TRBD1 (6 bases). Looked up from germline, CDR1 is SGHRS and CDR2 is YFSETQ. V shed 0 bases and J shed 3 bases, with 13 bases lying between them. The CDR3 extends over 15 amino acids.

This sequence joins TRBV4-3 and TRBJ2-7, with 10 bases matching TRBD2. Germline CDR1 LGHNA, CDR2 YSLEER. The V segment lost 3 bases and the J segment 7 bases; nucleotides outside the gene matches: 9. The CDR3 runs to 15 residues. This CDR3 reads CASSHTTSGSWEQYF. CDR3 DNA sequence: TGCGCCAGCAGCCATACGACTAGCGGGTCCTGGGAGCAGTACTTC.

The V gene is TRBV5-5, the J gene TRBJ2-5; 7 bases match TRBD1. CDR1 and CDR2 (germline): SGHKS, YYEKEE (reference sequence). CDR3 size: 12 residues. Trimming at V came to 3 bases and at J to 9 bases, leaving 5 bases not matched to a gene. The CDR3 sequence: CASSSGTAAQYF. Written as DNA, the CDR3 is TGTGCCAGCAGCTCCGGGACAGCAGCCCAGTACTTC.

This chain connects TRBV10-3 to TRBJ2-6, with TRBD2 matching over 8 bases. There are 14 residues in the CDR3. Germline CDR1 reads ENHRY; CDR2 reads SYGVKD. The J segment lost 4 bases and the V segment lost 8 bases, leaving 4 bases of the junction unmatched. DNA for the CDR3: TGTGCCATCCGGGGGGGGCACGGGGCCAACGTCCTGACTTTC. Its translation: CAIRGGHGANVLTF.

A few counts support this clone. This sequence joins TRBV9 and TRBJ2-1; perhaps D is TRBD1 or TRBD2 (6 bases each). This CDR3 region has 14 residues. Germline V gives CDR1 SGDLS, CDR2 YYNGEE. Trimming pared 6 bases from V and 8 bases from J, leaving 18 bases between. DNA for the CDR3: TGTGCCAGCACCTCCGGGGGCACATTGGATGAGCAGTTCTTC. Encoded protein: CASTSGGTLDEQFF.

The chain links TRBV7-9 to TRBJ2-2; TRBD2 matches 8 bases. Germline V gives CDR1 SEHNR, CDR2 FQNEAQ (reference sequence). Germline trimming cut 6 bases from V and 5 bases from J; bases unmatched to any gene: 8. This CDR3 has 15 residues. CDR3 bases: TGTGCCAGCAGATTAATTCTAGCGGGTACCGGGGAGCTGTTTTTT. It translates to CASRLILAGTGELFF.

In this sample, this clone turned up a few times. The chain carries TRBV7-3 and TRBJ2-1; TRBD1 aligns across 9 bases. Germline V gene lookup returns CDR1 SGHTA and CDR2 FQGTGA. Trimming cost V 5 bases and J 6 bases; bases outside gene matches: 2. This CDR3 spans 13 amino acids. CDR3 region: CASSPQGANEQFF. DNA for the CDR3: TGTGCCAGCAGCCCACAGGGGGCCAATGAGCAGTTCTTC.

The V and J genes are TRBV19 and TRBJ1-5; 10 nucleotides align to TRBD1. Germline V gene sequence: CDR1 LNHDA, CDR2 SQIVND (reference sequence). V trimming: 8 bases; J trimming: 5 bases; junction bases outside the gene matches: 6. This CDR3 is 14 amino acids long. The CDR3 DNA is TGTGCCAGTGGGGCCGGGACAGGGGATCAGCCCCAGCATTTT. It codes for CASGAGTGDQPQHF.

A few counts support this clone. The rearrangement uses TRBV29-1 and TRBJ2-7; D gene ambiguous. V was trimmed by 7 bases and J by 0 bases, leaving 13 bases between them. Germline loops: CDR1 SQVTM, CDR2 ANQGSEA. This CDR3 spans 13 amino acids. The CDR3 bases are TGCAGCGCCGGCGCCGGGTCCTCCTACGAGCAGTACTTC. This translates into CSAGAGSSYEQYF.